This T cell receptor beta chain originates from a study of blood T cell repertoires in COVID-19. Overall study: Collection of acute and convalescent COVID-19 samples took place in the United States, Italy and Spain.

Here immunoSEQ multiplex PCR was the method, and the copy in TCRdb shows in-frame clones only, minus some. The top ten hold approximately 7.2% of the sample, which has around 230,000 clones, over 75% seen once. The CDR3 is made up of 13 amino acids. Germline CDR1 reads SGHAT; CDR2 reads FQNNGV. Trimming took off 1 base at V and 5 bases at J, with 6 bases between the two ends. This clonotype was obtained from a woman of 80 years or more with acute or convalescent COVID-19. Sequencing was done on a sample of peripheral blood. This chain connects TRBV11-2 to TRBJ1-5; unclear D gene. The CDR3 coding sequence is TGTGCCAGCAGCTTAGGGCCAGATCAGCCCCAGCATTTT. It specifies CASSLGPDQPQHF.